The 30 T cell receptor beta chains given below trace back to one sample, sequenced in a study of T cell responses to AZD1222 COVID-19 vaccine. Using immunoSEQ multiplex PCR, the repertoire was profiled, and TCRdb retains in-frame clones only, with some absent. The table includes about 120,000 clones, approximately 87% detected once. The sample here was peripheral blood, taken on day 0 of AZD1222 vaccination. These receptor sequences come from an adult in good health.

This chain's CDR3 is CASSLRGSDSPLHF. In nucleotides, the CDR3 is TGTGCCAGCAGCTTAAGGGGTAGCGATTCACCCCTCCACTTT. This chain links TRBV7-3 with TRBJ1-6; no clear D gene. This CDR3 contains 14 residues. Trimming left V 1 base short and J 8 bases short, with 9 bases between. The germline CDR1 and CDR2 sequences are SGHTA and FQGTGA.

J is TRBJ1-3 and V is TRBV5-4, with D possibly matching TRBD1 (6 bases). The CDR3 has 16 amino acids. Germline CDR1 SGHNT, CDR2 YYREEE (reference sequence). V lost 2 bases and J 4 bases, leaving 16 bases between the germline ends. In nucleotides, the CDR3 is TGTGCCAGCAGCTTTTCGCCGACAGGAACAGGAAACACCATATATTTT. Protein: CASSFSPTGTGNTIYF.

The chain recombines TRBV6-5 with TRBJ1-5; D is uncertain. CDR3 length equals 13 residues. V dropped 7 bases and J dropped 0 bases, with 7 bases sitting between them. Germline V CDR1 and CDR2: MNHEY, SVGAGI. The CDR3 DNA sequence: TGTGCCAGCACCAGTTATAGCAATCAGCCCCAGCATTTT. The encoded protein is CASTSYSNQPQHF.

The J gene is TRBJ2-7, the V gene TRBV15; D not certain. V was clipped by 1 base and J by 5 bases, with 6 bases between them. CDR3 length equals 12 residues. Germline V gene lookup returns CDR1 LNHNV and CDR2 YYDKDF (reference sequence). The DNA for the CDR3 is TGTGCCACCAGCAGAGGGTCCAACGAGCAGTACTTC. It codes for CATSRGSNEQYF.

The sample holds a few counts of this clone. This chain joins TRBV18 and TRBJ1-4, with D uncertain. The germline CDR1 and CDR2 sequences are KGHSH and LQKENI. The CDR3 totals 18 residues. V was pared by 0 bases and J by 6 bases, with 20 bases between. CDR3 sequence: CASSPPGVWPALDEKLFF. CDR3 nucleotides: TGTGCCAGCTCACCACCGGGAGTCTGGCCGGCCTTGGATGAAAAACTGTTTTTT. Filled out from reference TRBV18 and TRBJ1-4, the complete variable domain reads NAGVMQNPRHLVRRRGQEARLRCSPMKGHSHVYWYRQLPEEGLKFMVYLQKENIIDESGMPKERFSAEFPKEGPSILRIQQVVRGDSAAYFCASSPPGVWPALDEKLFFGSGTQLSVL.

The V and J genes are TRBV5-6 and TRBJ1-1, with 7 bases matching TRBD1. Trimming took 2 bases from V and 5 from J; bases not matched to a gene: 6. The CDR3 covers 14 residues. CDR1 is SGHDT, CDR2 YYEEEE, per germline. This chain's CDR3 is CASSFYRGVTEAFF. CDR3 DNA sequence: TGTGCCAGCAGCTTCTACAGGGGAGTGACTGAAGCTTTCTTT.

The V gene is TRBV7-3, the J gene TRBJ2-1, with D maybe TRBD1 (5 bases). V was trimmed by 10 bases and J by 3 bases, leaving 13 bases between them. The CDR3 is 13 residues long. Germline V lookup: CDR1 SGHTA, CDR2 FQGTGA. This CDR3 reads CATRRVDYNEQFF. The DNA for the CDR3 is TGTGCCACCCGCAGGGTTGACTACAATGAGCAGTTCTTC.

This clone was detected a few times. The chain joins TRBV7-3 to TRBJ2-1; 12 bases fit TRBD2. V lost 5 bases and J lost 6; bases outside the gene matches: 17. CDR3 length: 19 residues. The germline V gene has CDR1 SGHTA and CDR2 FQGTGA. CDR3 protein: CASSRLAGGTPTRGNEQFF. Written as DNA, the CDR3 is TGTGCCAGCAGCCGTCTAGCGGGAGGGACCCCAACTAGGGGCAATGAGCAGTTCTTC.

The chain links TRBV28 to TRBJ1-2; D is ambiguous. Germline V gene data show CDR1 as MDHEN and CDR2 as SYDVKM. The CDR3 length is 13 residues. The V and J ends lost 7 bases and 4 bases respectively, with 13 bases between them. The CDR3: CASTKNRGYGYTF. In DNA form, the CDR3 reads TGTGCCAGCACCAAAAATCGAGGCTATGGCTACACCTTC.

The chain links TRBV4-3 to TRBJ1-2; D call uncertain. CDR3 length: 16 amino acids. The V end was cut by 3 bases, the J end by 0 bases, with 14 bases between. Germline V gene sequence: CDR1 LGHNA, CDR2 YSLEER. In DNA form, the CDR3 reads TGCGCCAGCAGCCATGCCGATCAGGCAGCTAACTATGGCTACACCTTC. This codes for CASSHADQAANYGYTF.

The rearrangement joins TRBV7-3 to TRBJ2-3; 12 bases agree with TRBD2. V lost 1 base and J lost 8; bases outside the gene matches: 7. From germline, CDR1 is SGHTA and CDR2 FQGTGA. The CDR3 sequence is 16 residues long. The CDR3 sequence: CASSLSSSGRAGTQYF. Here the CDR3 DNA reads TGTGCCAGCAGCTTAAGCTCTAGCGGGAGGGCCGGTACGCAGTATTTT.

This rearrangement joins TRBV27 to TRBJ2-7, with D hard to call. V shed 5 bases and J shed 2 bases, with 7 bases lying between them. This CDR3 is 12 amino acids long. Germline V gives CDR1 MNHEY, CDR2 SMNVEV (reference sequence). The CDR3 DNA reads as TGTGCCAGCAGTAGTGTACCCTACGAGCAGTACTTC. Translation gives CASSSVPYEQYF.

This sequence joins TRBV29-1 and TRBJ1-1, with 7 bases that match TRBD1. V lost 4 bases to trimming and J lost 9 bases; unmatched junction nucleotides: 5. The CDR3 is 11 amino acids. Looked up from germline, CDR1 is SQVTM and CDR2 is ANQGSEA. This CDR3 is CSVGQGVQAFF. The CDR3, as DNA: TGCAGCGTTGGCCAGGGGGTTCAAGCTTTCTTT.

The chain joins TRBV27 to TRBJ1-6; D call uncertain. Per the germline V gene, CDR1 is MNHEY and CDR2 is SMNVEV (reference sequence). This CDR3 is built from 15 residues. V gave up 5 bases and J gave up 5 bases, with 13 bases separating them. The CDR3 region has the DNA TGTGCCAGCAGTCTGCGGACCGTAAATAATTCACCCCTCCACTTT. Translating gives CASSLRTVNNSPLHF.

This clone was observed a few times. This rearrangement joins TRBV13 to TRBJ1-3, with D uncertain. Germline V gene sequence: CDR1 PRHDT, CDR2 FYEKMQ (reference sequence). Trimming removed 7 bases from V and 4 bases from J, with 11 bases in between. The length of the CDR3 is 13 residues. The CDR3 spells CASKALGGNTIYF. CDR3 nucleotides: TGTGCCAGCAAGGCCCTAGGCGGAAACACCATATATTTT. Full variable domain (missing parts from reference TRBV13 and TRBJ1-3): AAGVIQSPRHLIKEKRETATLKCYPIPRHDTVYWYQQGPGQDPQFLISFYEKMQSDKGSIPDRFSAQQFSDYHSELNMSSLELGDSALYFCASKALGGNTIYFGEGSWLTVV.

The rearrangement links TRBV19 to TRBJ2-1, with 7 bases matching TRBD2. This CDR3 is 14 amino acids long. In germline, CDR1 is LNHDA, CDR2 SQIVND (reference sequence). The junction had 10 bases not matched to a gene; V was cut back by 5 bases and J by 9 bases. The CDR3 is CASSAGESRSEQFF. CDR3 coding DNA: TGTGCCAGTAGTGCGGGGGAAAGTAGGAGTGAGCAGTTCTTC.

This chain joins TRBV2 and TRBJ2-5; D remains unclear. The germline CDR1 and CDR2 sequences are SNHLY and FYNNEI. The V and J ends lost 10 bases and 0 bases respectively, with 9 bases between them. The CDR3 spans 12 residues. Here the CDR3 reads CAIQFYQETQYF. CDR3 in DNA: TGTGCCATTCAGTTTTACCAAGAGACCCAGTACTTC.

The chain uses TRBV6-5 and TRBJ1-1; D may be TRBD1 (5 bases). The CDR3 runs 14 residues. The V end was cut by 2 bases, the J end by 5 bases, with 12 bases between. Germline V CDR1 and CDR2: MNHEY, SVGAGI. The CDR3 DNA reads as TGTGCCAGCAGTTACGGGGGGGGAAGAACTGAAGCTTTCTTT. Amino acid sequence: CASSYGGGRTEAFF.

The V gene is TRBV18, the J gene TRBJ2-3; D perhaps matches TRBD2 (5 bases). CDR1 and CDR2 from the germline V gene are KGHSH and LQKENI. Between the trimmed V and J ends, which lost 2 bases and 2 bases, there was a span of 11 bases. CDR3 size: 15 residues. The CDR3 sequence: CASSPYPTTTDTQYF. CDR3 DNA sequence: TGTGCCAGCTCACCATATCCGACTACCACAGATACGCAGTATTTT.

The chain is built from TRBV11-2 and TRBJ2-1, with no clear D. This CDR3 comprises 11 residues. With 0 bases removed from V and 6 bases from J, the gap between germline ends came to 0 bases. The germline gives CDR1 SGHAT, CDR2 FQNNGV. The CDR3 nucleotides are TGTGCCAGCAGCTTAGACAATGAGCAGTTCTTC. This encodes CASSLDNEQFF. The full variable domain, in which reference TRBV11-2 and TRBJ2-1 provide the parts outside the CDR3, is EAGVAQSPRYKIIEKRQSVAFWCNPISGHATLYWYQQILGQGPKLLIQFQNNGVVDDSQLPKDRFSAERLKGVDSTLKIQPAKLEDSAVYLCASSLDNEQFFGPGTRLTVL.

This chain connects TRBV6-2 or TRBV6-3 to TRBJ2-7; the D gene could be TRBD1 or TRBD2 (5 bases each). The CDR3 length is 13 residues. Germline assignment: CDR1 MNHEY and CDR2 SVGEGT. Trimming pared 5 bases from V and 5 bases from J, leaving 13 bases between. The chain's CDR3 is CASSPPGTHEQYF. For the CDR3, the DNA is TGTGCCAGCAGTCCCCCAGGGACCCACGAGCAGTACTTC.

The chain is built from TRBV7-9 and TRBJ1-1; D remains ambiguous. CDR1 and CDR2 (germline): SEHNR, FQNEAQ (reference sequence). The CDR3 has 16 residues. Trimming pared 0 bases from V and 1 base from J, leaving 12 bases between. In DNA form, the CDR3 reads TGTGCCAGCAGCTTAGCAGCGGCAGCCGGGAACACTGAAGCTTTCTTT. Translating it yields CASSLAAAAGNTEAFF. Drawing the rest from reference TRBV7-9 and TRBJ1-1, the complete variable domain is DTGVSQNPRHKITKRGQNVTFRCDPISEHNRLYWYRQTLGQGPEFLTYFQNEAQLEKSRLLSDRFSAERPKGSFSTLEIQRTEQGDSAMYLCASSLAAAAGNTEAFFGQGTRLTVV.

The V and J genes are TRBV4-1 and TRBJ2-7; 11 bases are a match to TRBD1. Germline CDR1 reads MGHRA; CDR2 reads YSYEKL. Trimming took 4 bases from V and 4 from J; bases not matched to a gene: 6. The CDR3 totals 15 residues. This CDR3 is CASSLAGQGDYEQYF. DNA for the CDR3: TGCGCCAGCAGCCTCGCGGGACAGGGGGATTACGAGCAGTACTTC.

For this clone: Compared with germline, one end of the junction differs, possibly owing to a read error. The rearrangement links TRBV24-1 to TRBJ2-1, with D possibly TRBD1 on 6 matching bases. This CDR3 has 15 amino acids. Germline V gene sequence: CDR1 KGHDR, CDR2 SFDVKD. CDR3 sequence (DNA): TGTGCCACCAGTGACCCCAGGGGCTCCAACAATGAGCAGTTCTTC. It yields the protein CATSDPRGSNNEQFF.

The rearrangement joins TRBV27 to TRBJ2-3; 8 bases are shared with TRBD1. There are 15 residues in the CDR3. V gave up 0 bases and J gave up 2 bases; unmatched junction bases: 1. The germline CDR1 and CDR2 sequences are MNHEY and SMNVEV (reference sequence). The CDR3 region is CASSLSDRATDTQYF. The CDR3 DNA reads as TGTGCCAGCAGTTTATCGGACAGGGCCACAGATACGCAGTATTTT.

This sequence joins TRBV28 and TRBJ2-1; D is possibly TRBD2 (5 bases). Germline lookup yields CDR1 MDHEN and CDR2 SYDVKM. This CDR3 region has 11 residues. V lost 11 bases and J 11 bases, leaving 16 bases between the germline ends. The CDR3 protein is CAASGFGKQFF. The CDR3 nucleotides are TGTGCCGCGAGCGGCTTCGGGAAGCAGTTCTTC.

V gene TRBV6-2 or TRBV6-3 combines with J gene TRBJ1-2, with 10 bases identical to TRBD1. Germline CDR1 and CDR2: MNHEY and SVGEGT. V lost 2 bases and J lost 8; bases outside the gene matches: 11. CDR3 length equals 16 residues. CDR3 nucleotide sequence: TGTGCCAGCAGTTACCGCGCATCAGGGACAGGGGAAGGCTACACCTTC. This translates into CASSYRASGTGEGYTF.

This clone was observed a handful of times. As DNA, the CDR3 is TGCGCCAGCAGCTTGGGCGGGACAGGGTACCCGGGCTACACCTTC. Translated: CASSLGGTGYPGYTF. This chain links TRBV5-1 with TRBJ1-2; 9 bases align to TRBD1. Germline V lookup: CDR1 SGHRS, CDR2 YFSETQ. CDR3 size: 15 residues. With 0 bases clipped from V and 8 bases from J, the junction kept 8 bases outside the gene matches.

CDR3 protein: CASSPLTGWADTQYF. CDR3 nucleotide sequence: TGTGCCAGCAGCCCCCTGACAGGGTGGGCAGATACGCAGTATTTT. The V and J genes are TRBV14 and TRBJ2-3, with TRBD1 identical over 7 bases. Germline-derived CDR1 and CDR2 are SGHDN and FVKESK. J lost 4 bases, V lost 4 bases, and 8 bases had no gene match. CDR3 length equals 15 residues.

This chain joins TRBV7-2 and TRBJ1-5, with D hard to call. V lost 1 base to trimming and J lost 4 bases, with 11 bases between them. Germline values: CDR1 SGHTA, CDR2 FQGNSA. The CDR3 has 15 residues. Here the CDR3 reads CASSLGTPRNQPQHF. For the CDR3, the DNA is TGTGCCAGCAGCTTAGGGACGCCCAGGAATCAGCCCCAGCATTTT.